This TCR beta chain was recorded in a study of graft-versus-host responses after intestinal transplantation (dated by TCRdb to 2020 to 2023). At the level of the whole study: The transplants that recipients received were multivisceral, liver-intestinal, or isolated intestinal. Bulk TCR-beta CDR3 sequencing was used to track graft-versus-host and host-versus-graft alloreactive T cell clones in the graft, circulation and bone marrow after intestinal transplantation. All recipients received anti-thymocyte globulin induction followed by maintenance tacrolimus and steroids for around 3 years. Rather than being sequenced by the commercial service, samples from a few later patients were sequenced in-house on an Illumina MiSeq and processed with MiXCR. The cohort enrolled 20 to 30 intestinal transplant recipients, one of whom was a retransplant, and a few patients without pretransplant specimens were excluded. A peak of at least 4% donor T cells among recipient peripheral blood mononuclear cells was the definition used for donor T cell macrochimerism. Alloreactive clones were identified by sequencing pre-transplant mixed lymphocyte reaction products and comparing them with unstimulated pre-transplant donor and recipient T cells. Study-level results and caveats: Early after transplant, peak levels of circulating GvH clones were associated with declines in HvG clones. The relatively low number and heterogeneity of intestinal transplant patients limited the conclusions. In the allografts of patients with donor T cell macrochimerism, GvH to HvG T cell clonal ratios were high. GvH clones were detected in recipient bone marrow, and some of these GvH clones were observed earlier in ileal mucosa or blood, consistent with an intestinal mucosal origin.

Interpreted using the paper, the time point label stands for: cells obtained before transplantation from donor or recipient. CD3+CD4+ and CD3+CD8+ populations were FACS-sorted from unstimulated pre-transplant donor and recipient cells taken from spleen or lymph nodes. A remark on this clone: Which antigen it targets is not known. Base quality data are lacking; no much larger clone is found one base away.

V gives up 5 bases and J gives up 0 bases, and the segment between their germline ends measures 11 bases. From a lookup of the germline V gene, CDR1 and CDR2 are SNHLY and FYNNEI. From the cysteine through the phenylalanine, the CDR3 covers 14 amino acids. The retained sequence is limited to the CDR3, 42 bases, with the frame set at the first base. The library was prepared using the immunoSEQ multiplex PCR assay. For most patients, genomic DNA was isolated with the Qiagen DNeasy Blood and Tissue Kit and sent frozen to Adaptive Biotechnologies for TCR sequencing. For most patients, genomic DNA was subjected to high-throughput TCR-beta CDR3 sequencing by Adaptive Biotechnologies. Turning to the authors' computational methods: Adaptive's ImmunoSEQ software supplied the TCR sequencing data for about 18 patients, while MiXCR and VDJtools were used to process a few other patients. To correct CD4 versus CD8 sorting errors, sequences present in both subsets at a frequency ratio below 5:1 were removed. CDR3 nucleotide sequences shared between donor and recipient were removed because the origin of such sequences could not be assigned. At least 2-fold expansion over unstimulated cells and a minimum CFSE-low frequency of 0.002% (template counts) or 0.001% (read counts) were required for clones to be classified as alloreactive. A clone was considered mappable if detected in the sequenced pre-transplant spleen, lymph node, or MLR CFSE-low populations of the donor or recipient. Cumulative frequency of alloreactive clones was calculated as a percentage of all sequences weighted by copy number. TCRdb provides this immuneACCESS table in a form limited to in-frame rearrangements. Some clones are lacking; in checked studies, under half of them reflect an unresolved V gene, and why the rest are absent is not known. The V and J calls and clone size come from that table; D and trimming were worked out from the DNA. This sample lists about 88,000 clones; more than 85% were detected once. Of the sample, under 0.4% falls within the top ten clones.

This TCR was recovered from a human donor who was the organ donor for an intestinal transplant. This specimen was unstimulated CD4+ T cells sorted from spleen or lymph node cells, taken before transplant. The chain links TRBV2 with TRBJ2-7; perhaps TRBD1 is the D gene, with 6 bases matching. The nucleotides read TGTGCCAGCAGTCTCTTACAGGGCTCCTACGAGCAGTACTTC. Its translation reads: CASSLLQGSYEQYF.